The 29 T cell receptor beta chains below were found in one sample sequenced in a study of radiotherapy plus CTLA-4 blockade in lung cancer. Using immunoSEQ multiplex PCR, the repertoire was profiled, and TCRdb retains in-frame clones only, with some absent. The sample records approximately 30,000 clones, 75% to 85% being singletons. Source: peripheral blood, taken from a patient treated with radiotherapy plus ipilimumab. Receptors were obtained from a human donor with non-small cell lung cancer that progressed on radiotherapy plus ipilimumab.

This clone appeared a few times. The chain is built from TRBV18 and TRBJ2-3; D call uncertain. CDR3 length: 14 residues. Per the germline V gene, CDR1 is KGHSH and CDR2 is LQKENI. V lost 0 bases and J 7 bases, leaving 11 bases between the germline ends. The CDR3 nucleotides read TGTGCCAGCTCACCACCCGCGGCTGTAAATACGCAGTATTTT. Its translation is CASSPPAAVNTQYF.

This chain uses TRBV20-1 with TRBJ2-1; D is unclear. Germline CDR1 is DFQATT and CDR2 is SNEGSKA (reference sequence). This CDR3 has 11 residues. Trimming shortened V by 0 bases and J by 9 bases, and 6 bases separated the two germline ends. The CDR3 is CSARDRLEQFF. The CDR3 DNA is TGCAGTGCTAGAGACAGACTTGAGCAGTTCTTC.

The chain has TRBV18 and TRBJ1-2; TRBD1 agrees at 8 bases. Trimming removed 5 bases from V and 5 bases from J; junction bases left unmatched: 13. Per germline, CDR1 KGHSH and CDR2 LQKENI. This CDR3 region has 16 residues. The CDR3 here is CASSAAPGTGQYGYTF. CDR3 nucleotides: TGTGCCAGCTCAGCCGCTCCCGGGACAGGTCAATATGGCTACACCTTC.

V is TRBV7-9 and J is TRBJ1-1, with TRBD1 as a possible D gene (6 bases). Trimming cost V 0 bases and J 4 bases, with 15 bases left between them. CDR3 size: 16 residues. Germline V gene lookup returns CDR1 SEHNR and CDR2 FQNEAQ (reference sequence). The CDR3 DNA is TGTGCCAGCAGCTTAGCTTGGCGGGCCAGGGGCACTGAAGCTTTCTTT. Encoded protein: CASSLAWRARGTEAFF.

This clone showed up just once. The V call is TRBV4-2, the J call TRBJ2-7; weak D call: TRBD1 (6 bases). In germline, CDR1 is LGHNA, CDR2 YNFKEQ. The CDR3 runs 14 residues. V was clipped by 4 bases and J by 5 bases, with 15 bases between them. This chain's CDR3 is CASSRTGSPNEQYF. CDR3 sequence (DNA): TGTGCCAGCAGCCGAACAGGGAGCCCAAACGAGCAGTACTTC.

The chain has TRBV6-5 and TRBJ2-1, with TRBD1 identical over 7 bases. The length of the CDR3 is 13 residues. Trimming cost V 7 bases and J 5 bases; bases outside gene matches: 5. CDR1 MNHEY and CDR2 SVGAGI come from the germline V gene. The CDR3 here is CASTGTVNNEQFF. CDR3 in DNA: TGTGCCAGCACCGGGACAGTAAACAATGAGCAGTTCTTC.

The rearrangement joins TRBV7-8 to TRBJ1-1; no definite D call. The germline CDR1 and CDR2 sequences are SGHVS and FQNEAQ. The CDR3 length is 15 residues. V was pared by 5 bases and J by 3 bases, with 16 bases between. The CDR3 region is CASSPFQREDTEAFF. CDR3 nucleotide sequence: TGTGCCAGCAGCCCCTTCCAGAGGGAGGACACTGAAGCTTTCTTT.

The chain combines TRBV6-5 with TRBJ2-5; 7 bases map to TRBD1. In germline, CDR1 is MNHEY, CDR2 SVGAGI. The CDR3 is 15 residues long. V shed 7 bases and J 1 base; nucleotides not matched to a gene: 9. The CDR3, as DNA: TGTGCCAGCACCACTCGACAGGGCAGCCAAGAGACCCAGTACTTC. Translating it yields CASTTRQGSQETQYF.

The V call is TRBV13, the J call TRBJ2-5; no definite D call. V lost 3 bases and J lost 3, with 14 bases in between. Germline V gene sequence: CDR1 PRHDT, CDR2 FYEKMQ (reference sequence). CDR3 length equals 15 residues. CDR3 protein: CASSLGRIGEETQYF. CDR3 in DNA: TGTGCCAGCAGCTTGGGCCGAATTGGCGAAGAGACCCAGTACTTC.

The rearrangement links TRBV6-5 to TRBJ2-7, with D possibly being TRBD1 (6 bases). This CDR3 region has 14 residues. V lost 6 bases to trimming and J lost 1 base, with 13 bases between them. Germline lookup yields CDR1 MNHEY and CDR2 SVGAGI. The CDR3 sequence is CASSPGQNSYEQYF. In nucleotides, the CDR3 is TGTGCCAGCAGCCCCGGACAGAATTCCTACGAGCAGTACTTC.

In regard to this clone: The sample contains more than one DNA sequence encoding this CDR3. The rearrangement links TRBV5-1 to TRBJ2-1; 7 bases are shared with TRBD1. The V gene's germline CDR1 is SGHRS and CDR2 YFSETQ. This CDR3 comprises 14 residues. The ends lost 0 bases at V and 7 bases at J; junction bases unmatched: 4. The CDR3 DNA reads as TGCGCCAGCAGCTTGGGACAGGGAGTTAATGAGCAGTTCTTC. Translation gives CASSLGQGVNEQFF.

The chain combines TRBV6-4 with TRBJ1-2; 10 bases agree with TRBD1. In germline, CDR1 is MRHNA, CDR2 SNTAGT. The V segment lost 7 bases and the J segment 8 bases; nucleotides outside the gene matches: 7. The CDR3 totals 13 residues. The CDR3 here is CASIDRGQGGYTF. CDR3 in DNA: TGTGCCAGCATCGACAGGGGGCAGGGAGGCTACACCTTC.

The CDR3 region has the DNA TGTGCCAGCAGTCCCGACACGGGGGGGGAGACCCAGTACTTC. It codes for CASSPDTGGETQYF. The chain carries TRBV25-1 and TRBJ2-5; 8 bases are shared with TRBD2. The V and J ends lost 5 bases and 5 bases, in that order; junction bases with no gene match: 7. The V gene's germline CDR1 is MGHDK and CDR2 SYGVNS. The CDR3 totals 14 residues.

The chain joins TRBV21-1 to TRBJ1-5; the table calls TRBD1, which could not be checked here. TRBV21-1 is assigned pseudogene status. The CDR3 sequence is 14 residues long. This chain's CDR3 is CARGPRATNQPQHF. The CDR3 region has the DNA TGTGCCAGGGGGCCCCGAGCGACAAATCAGCCCCAGCATTTT.

V gene TRBV25-1 combines with J gene TRBJ2-1; D not resolved. The germline V and J ends were trimmed by 1 base and 5 bases, with 9 bases remaining between them. The germline CDR1 and CDR2 sequences are MGHDK and SYGVNS. CDR3 length: 14 amino acids. CDR3 sequence reads: CASSESTVDNEQFF. CDR3 bases: TGTGCCAGCAGTGAATCTACAGTAGACAATGAGCAGTTCTTC.

This chain joins TRBV5-1 and TRBJ2-3; 9 bases are a match to TRBD2. The V gene end was trimmed by 2 bases and the J gene end by 1 base; junction bases not matched to a gene: 5. CDR1 SGHRS and CDR2 YFSETQ come from the germline V gene. CDR3 length: 16 residues. The CDR3 protein is CASSFGRGGGTDTQYF. CDR3 DNA sequence: TGCGCCAGCAGCTTCGGGCGGGGGGGAGGCACAGATACGCAGTATTTT. Drawing the rest from reference TRBV5-1 and TRBJ2-3, the complete variable domain is KAGVTQTPRYLIKTRGQQVTLSCSPISGHRSVSWYQQTPGQGLQFLFEYFSETQRNKGNFPGRFSGRQFSNSRSEMNVSTLELGDSALYLCASSFGRGGGTDTQYFGPGTRLTVL.

The chain links TRBV29-1 to TRBJ1-1, with 10 bases matching TRBD1. V shed 6 bases, J shed 5 bases, and the junction held 3 bases outside the gene matches. The CDR3 sequence is 12 residues long. Germline values: CDR1 SQVTM, CDR2 ANQGSEA. The CDR3 is CSVRTGGTEAFF. The CDR3 DNA is TGCAGCGTCCGGACAGGGGGAACTGAAGCTTTCTTT.

The gene calls are TRBV11-2 and TRBJ2-1; tentative D call: TRBD2 (5 bases). V was clipped by 3 bases and J by 7 bases, with 7 bases between them. CDR1 is SGHAT and CDR2 is FQNNGV in the germline V gene. This CDR3 contains 12 residues. CDR3: CASSLDWNEQFF. CDR3 DNA sequence: TGTGCCAGCAGCTTGGACTGGAATGAGCAGTTCTTC. The full variable domain, its missing parts supplied by reference TRBV11-2 and TRBJ2-1, is EAGVAQSPRYKIIEKRQSVAFWCNPISGHATLYWYQQILGQGPKLLIQFQNNGVVDDSQLPKDRFSAERLKGVDSTLKIQPAKLEDSAVYLCASSLDWNEQFFGPGTRLTVL.

The rearrangement joins TRBV15 to TRBJ1-2; D gene ambiguous. Germline loops: CDR1 LNHNV, CDR2 YYDKDF (reference sequence). This CDR3 is built from 14 residues. V dropped 5 bases and J dropped 6 bases, with 16 bases sitting between them. CDR3 in amino acids: CATSPYSGIHGYTF. In DNA form, the CDR3 reads TGTGCCACCAGCCCGTACAGCGGTATCCATGGCTACACCTTC.

The chain is built from TRBV21-1 and TRBJ1-1. TRBV21-1 is a documented pseudogene. The CDR3 is made up of 14 amino acids. CDR3 residues: CASSTGGANTEAFF. CDR3 bases: TGTGCCAGCAGCACGGGGGGGGCGAACACTGAAGCTTTCTTT.

The CDR3, as DNA: TGTGCCAGCAGGCGGGTTCACCAAGAGACCCAGTACTTC. Translation: CASRRVHQETQYF. The chain employs TRBV27 and TRBJ2-5, with D possibly TRBD2 on 5 matching bases. Trimming took 6 bases from V and 0 from J, leaving 8 bases between them. Per the germline V gene, CDR1 is MNHEY and CDR2 is SMNVEV (reference sequence). There are 13 residues in the CDR3.

This clone was counted only a few times. This chain uses TRBV5-4 with TRBJ2-7; 10 nucleotides match TRBD1. Trimming removed 4 bases from V and 4 bases from J; junction bases left unmatched: 5. The CDR3 has 14 amino acids. The germline CDR1 and CDR2 sequences are SGHNT and YYREEE (reference sequence). Here the CDR3 reads CASSPGQGQYEQYF. In nucleotides, the CDR3 is TGTGCCAGCAGCCCGGGACAGGGGCAGTACGAGCAGTACTTC.

This clone has more than one count but fewer than ten. The rearrangement joins TRBV7-9 to TRBJ1-1; D gene uncertain. The CDR3 totals 13 residues. The ends were cut back, 1 base at V and 4 bases at J, with 7 bases in the middle. CDR1 and CDR2 from the germline V gene are SEHNR and FQNEAQ (reference sequence). CDR3 DNA sequence: TGTGCCAGCAGCTTAGGTAGCCCCACTGAAGCTTTCTTT. This gives the protein CASSLGSPTEAFF.

The chain combines TRBV21-1 with TRBJ2-1; the tabulated D call, TRBD2, remains unverified against the DNA. TRBV21-1 is an annotated pseudogene. The CDR3 is made up of 14 amino acids. The CDR3 sequence: CASSPRTSRGEQFF. DNA of the CDR3: TGTGCCAGCAGCCCCCGGACTAGCAGAGGTGAGCAGTTCTTC.

The V gene is TRBV6-5, the J gene TRBJ2-5; the D gene is possibly TRBD2 (5 bases). V dropped 5 bases and J dropped 5 bases, with 12 bases sitting between them. Germline CDR1 is MNHEY and CDR2 is SVGAGI. The CDR3 is 13 amino acids. The CDR3 bases are TGTGCCAGCAGTACAACGGACTGGGAGACCCAGTACTTC. This sequence encodes CASSTTDWETQYF.

The chain links TRBV6-1 to TRBJ2-5; D may be TRBD2 (6 bases). V dropped 3 bases and J dropped 5 bases, with 16 bases sitting between them. Germline V gene data show CDR1 as MNHNS and CDR2 as SASEGT. The CDR3 totals 15 residues. The DNA of the CDR3 is TGTGCCAGCAGTGACGGACACCGGGGGACGGAGACCCAGTACTTC. Its translation: CASSDGHRGTETQYF.

The chain has TRBV2 and TRBJ1-4; 9 nucleotides align to TRBD1. Germline V lookup: CDR1 SNHLY, CDR2 FYNNEI. There are 15 residues in the CDR3. Trimming took 5 bases from V and 7 from J; bases not matched to a gene: 8. The CDR3 sequence is CASSNRDREGEKLFF. In DNA form, the CDR3 reads TGTGCCAGCAGTAACCGGGACAGGGAGGGTGAAAAACTGTTTTTT.

The rearrangement links TRBV19 to TRBJ1-1, with D possibly TRBD1 on 5 matching bases. V lost 3 bases and J 2 bases, leaving 13 bases between the germline ends. The CDR3 runs 15 residues. CDR1 LNHDA and CDR2 SQIVND come from the germline V gene (reference sequence). CDR3 nucleotides: TGTGCCAGTAGTATGAGGCCAGGGCGAAACACTGAAGCTTTCTTT. Its protein product is CASSMRPGRNTEAFF.

The V gene is TRBV4-3, the J gene TRBJ2-7; tentative D call: TRBD2 (7 bases). V lost 0 bases, J lost 0 bases, and 12 bases lay in between. The length of the CDR3 is 16 residues. The germline CDR1 and CDR2 sequences are LGHNA and YSLEER. The CDR3 spells CASSQEWRGLSYEQYF. The CDR3 DNA is TGCGCCAGCAGCCAAGAATGGCGGGGGCTCTCCTACGAGCAGTACTTC.